This T cell receptor (beta chain) was sequenced for a study of T cells in Graves' hyperthyroidism and ophthalmopathy. Uncontrolled infection, other autoimmune disease, pregnancy or lactation barred patients from enrollment. Amplified TCR beta CDR3 regions derived from RNA transcripts. A first-round RT-PCR of the TCR CDR3 used the HTBI primer set. TCRdb re-analysed the multiplex PCR reads in MiXCR, keeping a single row per CDR3 protein. Altogether roughly 110,000 distinct CDR3 sequences are present, 15% to 20% being singletons, with the ten largest covering under 45%. This clonotype was found a few times. CDR3 size: 13 residues. Germline V gene data show CDR1 as MRHNA and CDR2 as SNTAGT. V was pared by 4 bases and J by 5 bases, with 11 bases between.

The sequenced sample consisted of blood. The receptor was isolated from a woman in her fifties or sixties with Graves' hyperthyroidism. V is TRBV6-4 and J is TRBJ2-5; D may be TRBD1 (6 bases). CDR3 DNA sequence: TGTGCCAGCAGTGTAGAACAGGGCGAGACCCAGTACTTC. It is translated as CASSVEQGETQYF.